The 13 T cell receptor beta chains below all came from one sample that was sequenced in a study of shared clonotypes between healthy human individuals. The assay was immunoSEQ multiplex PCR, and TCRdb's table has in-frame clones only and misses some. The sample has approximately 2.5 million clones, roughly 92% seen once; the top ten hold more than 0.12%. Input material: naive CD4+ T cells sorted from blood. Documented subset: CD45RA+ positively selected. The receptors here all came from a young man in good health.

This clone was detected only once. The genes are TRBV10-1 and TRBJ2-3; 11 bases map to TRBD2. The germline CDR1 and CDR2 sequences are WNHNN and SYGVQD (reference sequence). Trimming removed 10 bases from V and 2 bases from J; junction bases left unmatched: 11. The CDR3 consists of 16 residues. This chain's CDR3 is CATSTSGVQFTDTQYF. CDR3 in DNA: TGCGCCACGTCGACTAGCGGGGTCCAATTCACAGATACGCAGTATTTT.

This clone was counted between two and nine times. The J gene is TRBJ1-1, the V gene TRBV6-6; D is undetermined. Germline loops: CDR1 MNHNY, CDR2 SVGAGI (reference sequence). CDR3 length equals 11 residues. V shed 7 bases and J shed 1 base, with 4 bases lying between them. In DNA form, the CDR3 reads TGTGCCAGCATCGGGAACACTGAAGCTTTCTTT. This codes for CASIGNTEAFF.

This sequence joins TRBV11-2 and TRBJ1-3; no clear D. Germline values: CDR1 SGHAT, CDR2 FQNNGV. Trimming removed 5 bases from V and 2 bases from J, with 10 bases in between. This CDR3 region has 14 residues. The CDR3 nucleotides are TGTGCCAGCAGCCCCGATACGGCTGGAAACACCATATATTTT. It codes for CASSPDTAGNTIYF.

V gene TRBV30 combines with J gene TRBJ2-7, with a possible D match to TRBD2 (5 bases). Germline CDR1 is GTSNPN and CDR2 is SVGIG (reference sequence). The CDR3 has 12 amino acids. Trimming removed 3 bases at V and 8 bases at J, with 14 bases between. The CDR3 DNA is TGTGCCTGGAGCTCGGAGGAAATAAAGCAGTACTTC. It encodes CAWSSEEIKQYF.

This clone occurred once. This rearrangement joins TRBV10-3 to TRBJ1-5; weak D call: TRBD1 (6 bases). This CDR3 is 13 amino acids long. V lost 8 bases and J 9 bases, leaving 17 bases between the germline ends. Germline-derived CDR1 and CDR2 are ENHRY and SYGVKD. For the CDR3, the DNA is TGTGCCATCTCCTCCGGGACATTTGGGCCCCAGCATTTT. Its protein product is CAISSGTFGPQHF.

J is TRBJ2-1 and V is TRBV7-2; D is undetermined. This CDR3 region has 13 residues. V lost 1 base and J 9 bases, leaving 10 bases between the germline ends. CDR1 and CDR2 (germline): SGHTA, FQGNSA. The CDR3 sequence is CASSLVSVAEQFF. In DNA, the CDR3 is TGTGCCAGCAGCTTAGTATCGGTTGCTGAGCAGTTCTTC. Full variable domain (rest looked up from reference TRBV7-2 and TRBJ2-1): GAGVSQSPSNKVTEKGKDVELRCDPISGHTALYWYRQSLGQGLEFLIYFQGNSAPDKSGLPSDRFSAERTGGSVSTLTIQRTQQEDSAVYLCASSLVSVAEQFFGPGTRLTVL.

This CDR3 is CASRDRASNEQYF. CDR3 bases: TGTGCCAGCAGGGACAGGGCATCCAACGAGCAGTACTTC. The gene calls are TRBV5-6 and TRBJ2-7, with 8 bases matching TRBD1. CDR1 is SGHDT, CDR2 YYEEEE, per germline. J gave up 5 bases and V 5 bases, and 6 bases lay outside the gene matches. The CDR3 consists of 13 residues.

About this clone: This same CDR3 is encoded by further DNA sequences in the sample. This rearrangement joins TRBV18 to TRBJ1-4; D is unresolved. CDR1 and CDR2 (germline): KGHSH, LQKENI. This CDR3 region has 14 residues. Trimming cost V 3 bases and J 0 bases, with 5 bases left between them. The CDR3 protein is CASSPRSTNEKLFF. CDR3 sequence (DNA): TGTGCCAGCTCACCGCGCTCAACTAATGAAAAACTGTTTTTT.

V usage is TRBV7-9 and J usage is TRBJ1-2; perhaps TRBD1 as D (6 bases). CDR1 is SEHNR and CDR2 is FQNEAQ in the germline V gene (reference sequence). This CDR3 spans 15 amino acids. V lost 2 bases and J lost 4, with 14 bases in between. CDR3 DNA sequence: TGTGCCAGCAGCTTATCGGGGGGCACACGCTATGGCTACACCTTC. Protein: CASSLSGGTRYGYTF. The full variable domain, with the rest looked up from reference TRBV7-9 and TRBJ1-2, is DTGVSQNPRHKITKRGQNVTFRCDPISEHNRLYWYRQTLGQGPEFLTYFQNEAQLEKSRLLSDRFSAERPKGSFSTLEIQRTEQGDSAMYLCASSLSGGTRYGYTFGSGTRLTVV.

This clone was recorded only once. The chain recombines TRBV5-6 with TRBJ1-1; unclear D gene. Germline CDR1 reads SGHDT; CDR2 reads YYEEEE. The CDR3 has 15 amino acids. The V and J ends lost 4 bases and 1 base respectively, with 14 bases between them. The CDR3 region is CASSPPRIRNTEAFF. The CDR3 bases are TGTGCCAGCAGCCCCCCCCGGATCAGGAACACTGAAGCTTTCTTT.

DNA of the CDR3: TGTGCCAGCAGCTTAGGTCTCGGGCGCTACGAGCAGTACTTC. It translates to CASSLGLGRYEQYF. The chain uses TRBV7-2 and TRBJ2-7; the D is unclear. CDR3 length equals 14 residues. The ends were cut back, 1 base at V and 3 bases at J, with 10 bases in the middle. Germline V lookup: CDR1 SGHTA, CDR2 FQGNSA.

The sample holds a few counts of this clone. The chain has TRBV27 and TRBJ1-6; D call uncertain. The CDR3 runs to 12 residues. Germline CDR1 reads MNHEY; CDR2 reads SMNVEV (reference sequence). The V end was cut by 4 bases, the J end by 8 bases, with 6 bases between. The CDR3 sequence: CASSSGDSPLHF. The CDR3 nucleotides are TGTGCCAGCAGTTCCGGGGATTCACCCCTCCACTTT.

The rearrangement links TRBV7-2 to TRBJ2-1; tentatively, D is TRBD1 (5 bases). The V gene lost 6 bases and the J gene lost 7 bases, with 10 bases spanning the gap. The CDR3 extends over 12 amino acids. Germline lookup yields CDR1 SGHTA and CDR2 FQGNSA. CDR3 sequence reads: CASRSKGNEQFF. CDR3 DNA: TGTGCCAGCAGGTCAAAGGGGAATGAGCAGTTCTTC.